The T cell receptor beta chain described here comes from a study of shared clonotypes between healthy human individuals. Naive CD8 populations comprised CD45RO-negative cells positively selected for CCR7, excluding terminally differentiated effector memory CD45RA+ cells. Produced via immunoSEQ multiplex PCR; TCRdb's table is partial and in-frame only. The sample holds about 2.1 million clones; more than 85% are singletons and the top ten take around 1.7%. V lost 5 bases and J lost 9; bases outside the gene matches: 9. This CDR3 comprises 15 residues. Germline V CDR1 and CDR2: SEHNR, FQNEAQ (reference sequence).

This sequence was found in a man aged 18 to 30 in good health. Some clones in this sample may be carry-over from other donors' samples. Sequences were obtained from naive CD8+ T cells from PBMCs. The genes are TRBV7-9 and TRBJ1-6; 8 bases match TRBD1. The CDR3 DNA reads TGTGCCAGCAGCGCCGACAGGGGATTAGGTTCACCCCTCCACTTT. Translating gives CASSADRGLGSPLHF.